These 32 T cell receptor beta chains share one sample of origin, sequenced in a study of OX40 agonist ivuxolimab in advanced cancers. Here immunoSEQ multiplex PCR was the method, and the copy in TCRdb shows in-frame clones only, minus some. Among some 100,000 clones, 70% to 90% were seen once, and the ten largest hold around 2%. This sample comprised CD4+ or CD8+ T cells sorted from blood, obtained in a trial of the OX40 agonist ivuxolimab. The receptors derive from an adult with an advanced solid tumor such as melanoma, head and neck, liver or kidney cancer.

The V call is TRBV19, the J call TRBJ1-5, with D possibly matching TRBD1 (6 bases). The CDR3 is 15 amino acids. Trimming stripped 6 bases from V and 4 bases from J, with 16 bases between. From germline, CDR1 is LNHDA and CDR2 SQIVND (reference sequence). The CDR3 region is CASRGRQALNQPQHF. The CDR3 DNA is TGTGCCAGTAGAGGACGACAGGCACTTAATCAGCCCCAGCATTTT.

The J gene is TRBJ1-1, the V gene TRBV28; D gene ambiguous. The V gene lost 4 bases and the J gene lost 0 bases, with 12 bases spanning the gap. The CDR3 sequence is 15 residues long. The germline CDR1 and CDR2 sequences are MDHEN and SYDVKM. The CDR3 DNA is TGTGCCAGCAGTTCCCGGAGGGAACTGAACACTGAAGCTTTCTTT. It specifies CASSSRRELNTEAFF.

This chain joins TRBV5-1 and TRBJ1-4; D possibly corresponds to TRBD1 (6 bases). Looked up from germline, CDR1 is SGHRS and CDR2 is YFSETQ. The CDR3 is 16 amino acids. Trimming stripped 0 bases from V and 3 bases from J, with 12 bases between. Written as DNA, the CDR3 is TGCGCCAGCAGCTTGGCTACAGGGTTACCTAATGAAAAACTGTTTTTT. This sequence encodes CASSLATGLPNEKLFF.

The CDR3 region is CASSQVAGDGPRPQHF. The DNA for the CDR3 is TGCGCCAGCAGCCAAGTCGCCGGGGACGGTCCTCGTCCCCAGCATTTT. This rearrangement joins TRBV4-1 to TRBJ1-5; tentatively, D is TRBD1 (5 bases). The CDR3 loop spans 16 amino acids. Germline-derived CDR1 and CDR2 are MGHRA and YSYEKL. Trimming pared 1 base from V and 10 bases from J, leaving 20 bases between.

The table lists this clone with a few counts. The rearrangement links TRBV5-1 to TRBJ2-1, with 8 nucleotides matching TRBD2. This CDR3 comprises 16 residues. V lost 0 bases, J lost 2 bases, and 4 bases stayed unmatched. Germline V CDR1 and CDR2: SGHRS, YFSETQ. The CDR3 protein is CASSLGAGEPYNEQFF. The CDR3, as DNA: TGCGCCAGCAGCTTGGGAGCGGGAGAACCCTACAATGAGCAGTTCTTC.

This chain links TRBV7-3 with TRBJ1-1; 8 bases match TRBD1. Per germline, CDR1 SGHTA and CDR2 FQGTGA. The CDR3 covers 12 residues. V was pared by 2 bases and J by 8 bases, with 1 base of the junction left unmatched. The CDR3 region is CASSLPGGEAFF. CDR3 nucleotide sequence: TGTGCCAGCAGCTTACCAGGGGGCGAAGCTTTCTTT.

The rearrangement links TRBV10-3 to TRBJ1-2, with D possibly being TRBD1 (5 bases). Trimming removed 6 bases from V and 5 bases from J, with 10 bases in between. Germline assignment: CDR1 ENHRY and CDR2 SYGVKD. This CDR3 region has 12 residues. The CDR3: CAIRGTEYGYTF. CDR3 bases: TGTGCCATCAGGGGGACTGAATATGGCTACACCTTC.

The chain combines TRBV28 with TRBJ2-7; the D is unclear. Trimming took off 4 bases at V and 1 base at J, with 11 bases between the two ends. Per the germline V gene, CDR1 is MDHEN and CDR2 is SYDVKM. This CDR3 is built from 14 residues. CDR3 sequence: CASSYSKGSYEQYF. CDR3 coding DNA: TGTGCCAGCAGTTATTCAAAGGGTTCCTACGAGCAGTACTTC.

The gene calls are TRBV6-6 and TRBJ2-7, with 8 bases lining up with TRBD1. Germline assignment: CDR1 MNHNY and CDR2 SVGAGI (reference sequence). CDR3 length: 15 residues. The V and J ends lost 6 bases and 1 base, in that order; junction bases with no gene match: 8. CDR3: CASRPTGETSYEQYF. The CDR3 nucleotides are TGTGCCAGCAGACCGACAGGGGAGACTTCCTACGAGCAGTACTTC.

The chain uses TRBV19 and TRBJ2-7; TRBD1 matches at 7 bases. The CDR3 is made up of 15 amino acids. Germline trimming cut 5 bases from V and 5 bases from J; bases unmatched to any gene: 12. Germline CDR1 LNHDA, CDR2 SQIVND (reference sequence). The CDR3 DNA reads TGTGCCAGTAGTCCAAGGATAGACAGGGACCACGAGCAGTACTTC. As protein: CASSPRIDRDHEQYF.

The sample holds a few counts of this clone. The V and J genes are TRBV4-2 and TRBJ2-7, with 11 bases identical to TRBD2. This CDR3 is 17 amino acids long. Germline V gene data show CDR1 as LGHNA and CDR2 as YNFKEQ. V was clipped by 0 bases and J by 4 bases; unmatched bases: 8. CDR3: CASSQEGGLAGRYEQYF. The CDR3 DNA is TGTGCCAGCAGCCAAGAAGGAGGACTAGCGGGCCGATACGAGCAGTACTTC.

The V gene is TRBV6-1, the J gene TRBJ1-4; a weak D match, TRBD1 (6 bases). Germline lookup yields CDR1 MNHNS and CDR2 SASEGT. CDR3 length equals 17 residues. V lost 2 bases to trimming and J lost 1 base, with 14 bases between them. The CDR3 loop is CASSERRGAGTNEKLFF. For the CDR3, the DNA is TGTGCCAGCAGTGAACGCAGGGGCGCGGGAACTAATGAAAAACTGTTTTTT.

Here the CDR3 DNA reads TGTGCCAGTAGTGCGCAGTCTCTAGATACGCAGTATTTT. Its protein product is CASSAQSLDTQYF. The V and J genes are TRBV19 and TRBJ2-3; the D is unclear. V dropped 5 bases and J dropped 5 bases, with 11 bases sitting between them. This CDR3 has 13 amino acids. Germline V gives CDR1 LNHDA, CDR2 SQIVND (reference sequence).

This chain joins TRBV19 and TRBJ1-5; TRBD1 aligns across 9 bases. After removal of 1 base from V and 7 bases from J, the junction contained 5 bases not matched to a gene. In germline, CDR1 is LNHDA, CDR2 SQIVND (reference sequence). The CDR3 totals 15 residues. CDR3 in DNA: TGTGCCAGTAGTATAGGGACAGGGGTAAGCCAGCCCCAGCATTTT. Protein: CASSIGTGVSQPQHF. Drawing the rest from reference TRBV19 and TRBJ1-5, the complete variable domain is DGGITQSPKYLFRKEGQNVTLSCEQNLNHDAMYWYRQDPGQGLRLIYYSQIVNDFQKGDIAEGYSVSREKKESFPLTVTSAQKNPTAFYLCASSIGTGVSQPQHFGDGTRLSIL.

J is TRBJ1-3 and V is TRBV13; possibly TRBD1 for D (6 bases). Looked up from germline, CDR1 is PRHDT and CDR2 is FYEKMQ (reference sequence). The CDR3 is 15 amino acids. V was trimmed by 5 bases and J by 0 bases, leaving 11 bases between them. The CDR3, as DNA: TGTGCCAGCAGCCCACAAGGGGGCTCTGGAAACACCATATATTTT. Its translation: CASSPQGGSGNTIYF.

V and J are TRBV2 and TRBJ2-3, with D perhaps matching TRBD1 (6 bases). The V gene's germline CDR1 is SNHLY and CDR2 FYNNEI. V lost 5 bases and J lost 4, with 10 bases in between. CDR3 length: 13 amino acids. CDR3 residues: CASSKTGPDTQYF. DNA of the CDR3: TGTGCCAGCAGTAAGACAGGTCCAGATACGCAGTATTTT.

The chain employs TRBV5-8 and TRBJ1-5, with TRBD1 matching 7 bases. Losses at the gene ends were 4 bases for V and 3 bases for J; bases not matched to a gene: 7. The CDR3 loop spans 15 amino acids. Germline CDR1 is SGHTS and CDR2 is YDEGEE. CDR3 sequence: CASSAGTEPNQPQHF. DNA for the CDR3: TGTGCCAGCAGCGCCGGGACAGAACCCAATCAGCCCCAGCATTTT.

V and J are TRBV7-2 and TRBJ2-3; 9 bases map to TRBD2. The CDR3 extends over 15 amino acids. J gave up 5 bases and V 3 bases, and 6 bases lay outside the gene matches. Germline loops: CDR1 SGHTA, CDR2 FQGNSA. CDR3 amino acids: CASSFSAGGLDTQYF. DNA for the CDR3: TGTGCCAGCAGCTTCTCAGCGGGGGGCCTAGATACGCAGTATTTT.

Regarding this clone: Other DNA sequences in the sample encode the same CDR3. The CDR3: CASSFGSQETQYF. CDR3 nucleotides: TGTGCCAGCAGCTTCGGCTCCCAAGAGACCCAGTACTTC. The V gene is TRBV11-1, the J gene TRBJ2-5; D not certain. Germline V gives CDR1 SGHAT, CDR2 FQDESV (reference sequence). Trimming took 3 bases from V and 1 from J, leaving 6 bases between them. The CDR3 runs to 13 residues. Drawing the rest from reference TRBV11-1 and TRBJ2-5, the complete variable domain is EAEVAQSPRYKITEKSQAVAFWCDPISGHATLYWYRQILGQGPELLVQFQDESVVDDSQLPKDRFSAERLKGVDSTLKIQPAELGDSAMYLCASSFGSQETQYFGPGTRLLVL.

The V and J genes are TRBV19 and TRBJ2-3, with D possibly called TRBD1 or TRBD2 (5 bases each). This CDR3 has 15 residues. Germline-derived CDR1 and CDR2 are LNHDA and SQIVND (reference sequence). V shed 0 bases and J shed 1 base, with 8 bases lying between them. The CDR3 nucleotides read TGTGCCAGTAGTATAGAGGGGGATGGCACAGATACGCAGTATTTT. Translated, it gives CASSIEGDGTDTQYF.

Here the CDR3 DNA reads TGCAGCGTTGAAGATCGGACTAGCGGCTACGAGCAGTACTTC. Translation: CSVEDRTSGYEQYF. The chain links TRBV29-1 to TRBJ2-7; 10 bases are a match to TRBD2. The CDR3 consists of 14 residues. The junction had 2 bases not matched to a gene; V was cut back by 0 bases and J by 3 bases. In germline, CDR1 is SQVTM, CDR2 ANQGSEA.

J is TRBJ1-3 and V is TRBV28; 10 bases line up with TRBD1. V gave up 6 bases and J gave up 7 bases; unmatched junction bases: 12. The germline CDR1 and CDR2 sequences are MDHEN and SYDVKM. The CDR3 contains 16 residues. In nucleotides, the CDR3 is TGTGCCAGCAGATCTATTACGGGACAGGGGAGGAACACCATATATTTT. It yields the protein CASRSITGQGRNTIYF.

V usage is TRBV28 and J usage is TRBJ2-7; 8 bases align to TRBD1. V lost 6 bases and J lost 4; bases outside the gene matches: 8. This CDR3 has 14 amino acids. Germline V gene sequence: CDR1 MDHEN, CDR2 SYDVKM. The CDR3 reads CASSRAGGSYEQYF. CDR3 nucleotides: TGTGCCAGCAGCCGAGCAGGGGGCTCGTACGAGCAGTACTTC.

J is TRBJ2-4 and V is TRBV5-1, with 11 bases identical to TRBD2. CDR3 length: 18 residues. The V gene end was trimmed by 2 bases and the J gene end by 0 bases; junction bases not matched to a gene: 7. CDR1 is SGHRS, CDR2 YFSETQ, per germline. CDR3 sequence: CASSFLTSGNLAKNIQYF. CDR3 nucleotides: TGCGCCAGCAGCTTTTTGACTAGCGGGAACCTAGCCAAAAACATTCAGTACTTC.

The chain carries TRBV27 and TRBJ1-4, with unresolved D. Looked up from germline, CDR1 is MNHEY and CDR2 is SMNVEV (reference sequence). V gave up 0 bases and J gave up 5 bases, with 13 bases separating them. CDR3 size: 16 residues. This CDR3 reads CASSLSTLGKNEKLFF. CDR3 nucleotide sequence: TGTGCCAGCAGTTTATCAACCTTGGGAAAGAATGAAAAACTGTTTTTT.

This chain joins TRBV21-1 and TRBJ2-7; the table's D gene call, TRBD1, was not cross checked with the DNA. TRBV21-1 is recorded as a pseudogene. This CDR3 has 15 residues. The CDR3 DNA follows: TGTGCCAGCAGCAGGGGGGACAGGGGGCACCACGAGCAGTACTTC. Translating gives CASSRGDRGHHEQYF.

This clone has a single count. The chain links TRBV7-9 to TRBJ2-3, with TRBD1 matching 7 bases. The CDR3 loop spans 15 amino acids. Germline assignment: CDR1 SEHNR and CDR2 FQNEAQ (reference sequence). V shed 5 bases, J shed 0 bases, and the junction held 5 bases outside the gene matches. Here the CDR3 reads CASSPQGTSTDTQYF. For the CDR3, the DNA is TGTGCCAGCAGCCCACAGGGGACGAGCACAGATACGCAGTATTTT. The complete variable domain, with remaining parts taken from reference TRBV7-9 and TRBJ2-3, reads DTGVSQNPRHKITKRGQNVTFRCDPISEHNRLYWYRQTLGQGPEFLTYFQNEAQLEKSRLLSDRFSAERPKGSFSTLEIQRTEQGDSAMYLCASSPQGTSTDTQYFGPGTRLTVL.

The chain recombines TRBV7-9 with TRBJ2-3; 11 nucleotides line up with TRBD2. The junction had 4 bases not matched to a gene; V was cut back by 5 bases and J by 0 bases. The germline V gene has CDR1 SEHNR and CDR2 FQNEAQ (reference sequence). The CDR3 runs to 16 residues. CDR3 amino acids: CASSPGTSGSTDTQYF. CDR3 nucleotide sequence: TGTGCCAGCAGCCCCGGGACTAGCGGAAGCACAGATACGCAGTATTTT. The complete variable domain, with remaining parts taken from reference TRBV7-9 and TRBJ2-3, reads DTGVSQNPRHKITKRGQNVTFRCDPISEHNRLYWYRQTLGQGPEFLTYFQNEAQLEKSRLLSDRFSAERPKGSFSTLEIQRTEQGDSAMYLCASSPGTSGSTDTQYFGPGTRLTVL.

The V and J genes are TRBV7-8 and TRBJ2-7; 8 bases agree with TRBD2. The CDR3 consists of 14 residues. With V trimmed by 3 bases and J by 3 bases, 4 bases remained unmatched. Germline CDR1 and CDR2: SGHVS and FQNEAQ. CDR3 in amino acids: CASSLGLGGYEQYF. The CDR3 coding sequence is TGTGCCAGCAGCTTGGGACTAGGGGGCTACGAGCAGTACTTC.

The sample holds a few counts of this clone. The V gene is TRBV7-9, the J gene TRBJ2-6; D is perhaps TRBD1 (6 bases). Trimming stripped 5 bases from V and 0 bases from J, with 20 bases between. The germline V gene has CDR1 SEHNR and CDR2 FQNEAQ (reference sequence). This CDR3 spans 19 amino acids. The CDR3 region is CASSPLDSSLISGANVLTF. The DNA for the CDR3 is TGTGCCAGCAGCCCCTTGGACAGTTCATTAATCTCTGGGGCCAACGTCCTGACTTTC.

The chain couples TRBV6-6 to TRBJ2-2, with TRBD1 identical over 7 bases. The germline V gene encodes CDR1 MNHNY and CDR2 SVGAGI (reference sequence). CDR3 length: 14 residues. Trimming cost V 10 bases and J 0 bases; bases outside gene matches: 5. The CDR3 spells CATQGPTNTGELFF. For the CDR3, the DNA is TGTGCCACACAGGGGCCTACGAACACCGGGGAGCTGTTTTTT.

The rearrangement joins TRBV6-1 to TRBJ2-5; either TRBD1 or TRBD2 may fit D (6 bases each). The CDR3 extends over 16 amino acids. The germline CDR1 and CDR2 sequences are MNHNS and SASEGT. The V gene lost 0 bases and the J gene lost 5 bases, with 16 bases spanning the gap. The DNA of the CDR3 is TGTGCCAGCAGTGAAGCGTGGGGGGCAGGTAGGGAGACCCAGTACTTC. Encoded protein: CASSEAWGAGRETQYF.